In this sample, the clone carrying this TCR beta chain turned up many times. Its matching antigen is unknown. This entry is derived from a study of T cell repertoires in cytomegalovirus infection. Study-level findings and limits: The ex vivo response was dominated by HLA-C-restricted CMV-specific TCR beta clonotypes.

Trimming removed 6 bases at V and 0 bases at J, with 12 bases between. The germline V gene has CDR1 SGHTA and CDR2 FQGNSA. This CDR3 has 14 residues. Each CDR3 protein is one row after TCRdb ran MiXCR on the reads. The repertoire holds 200,000 to 250,000 distinct CDR3 sequences, with more than 9% as singletons. This receptor was identified in a human donor in good health (CMV status not recorded). Some clones in this sample may be carry-over from other donors' samples. The chain uses TRBV7-2 and TRBJ2-7; D is possibly TRBD1 or TRBD2 (5 bases each). Sequences were obtained from PBMCs. Here the CDR3 reads CASRGDPSSYEQYF. The CDR3 DNA follows: TGTGCCAGCAGGGGGGACCCGAGCTCCTACGAGCAGTACTTC.